This TCR beta chain was identified during a study of PD-1 blockade in classical Hodgkin lymphoma. Study observations and caveats: TCR diversity at baseline was reported to be reduced in newly diagnosed patients relative to healthy donors. CD4+ TCR diversity, unlike CD8+, climbed significantly by C4D1.

This table comes from immunoSEQ multiplex PCR, and its TCRdb copy is limited to in-frame clones, with some not included. Here the sample spans under 65,000 clones, 85% to 90% being singletons. Every single patient, without exception, relapsed after autologous stem cell transplantation, and brentuximab vedotin exposure varied. Germline V gene lookup returns CDR1 GTSNPN and CDR2 SVGIG (reference sequence). Trimming shortened V by 2 bases and J by 4 bases, and 12 bases separated the two germline ends. The CDR3 runs to 15 residues. To note about this clone: Its antigen is not identified.

The gene calls are TRBV30 and TRBJ2-6; the D gene is possibly TRBD1 (6 bases). This clonotype originated in a human donor with classical Hodgkin lymphoma. Sequenced material: peripheral blood mononuclear cells (PBMCs), taken at baseline. CDR3 amino acids: CAWSPGHSGANVLTF. The CDR3 bases are TGTGCCTGGAGTCCGGGACACTCCGGGGCCAACGTCCTGACTTTC.